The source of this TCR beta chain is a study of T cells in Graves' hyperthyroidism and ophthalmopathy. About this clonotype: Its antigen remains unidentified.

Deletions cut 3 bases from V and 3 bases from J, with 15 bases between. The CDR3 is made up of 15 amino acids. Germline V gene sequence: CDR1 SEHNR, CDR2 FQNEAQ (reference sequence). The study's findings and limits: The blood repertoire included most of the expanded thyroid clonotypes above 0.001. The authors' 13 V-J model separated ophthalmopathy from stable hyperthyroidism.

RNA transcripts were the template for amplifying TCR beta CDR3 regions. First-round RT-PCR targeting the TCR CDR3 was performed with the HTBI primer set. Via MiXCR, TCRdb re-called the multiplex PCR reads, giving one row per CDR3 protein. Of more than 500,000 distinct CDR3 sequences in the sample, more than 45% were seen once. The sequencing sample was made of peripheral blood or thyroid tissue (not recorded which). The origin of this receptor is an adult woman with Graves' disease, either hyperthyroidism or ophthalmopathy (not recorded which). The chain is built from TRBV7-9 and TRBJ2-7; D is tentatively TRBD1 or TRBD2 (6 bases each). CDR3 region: CASSLGALGSYEQYF. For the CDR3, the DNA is TGTGCCAGCAGCTTGGGGGCCCTCGGGAGCTACGAGCAGTACTTC.